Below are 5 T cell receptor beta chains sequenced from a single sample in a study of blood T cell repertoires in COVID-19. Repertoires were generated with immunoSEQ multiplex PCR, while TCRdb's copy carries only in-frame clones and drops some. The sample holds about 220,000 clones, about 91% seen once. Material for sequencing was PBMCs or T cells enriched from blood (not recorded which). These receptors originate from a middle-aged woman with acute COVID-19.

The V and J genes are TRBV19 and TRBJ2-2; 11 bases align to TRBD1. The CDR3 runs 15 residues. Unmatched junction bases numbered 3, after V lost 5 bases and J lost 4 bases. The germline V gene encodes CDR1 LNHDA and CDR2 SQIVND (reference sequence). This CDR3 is CASSAGQGGTGELFF. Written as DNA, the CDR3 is TGTGCCAGTAGTGCGGGACAGGGGGGCACCGGGGAGCTGTTTTTT.

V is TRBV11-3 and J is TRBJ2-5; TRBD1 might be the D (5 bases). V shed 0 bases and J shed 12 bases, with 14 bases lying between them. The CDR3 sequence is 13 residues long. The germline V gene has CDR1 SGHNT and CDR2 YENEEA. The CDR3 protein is CASSLDPWQGEYF. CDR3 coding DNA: TGTGCCAGCAGCTTAGATCCGTGGCAGGGCGAGTACTTC.

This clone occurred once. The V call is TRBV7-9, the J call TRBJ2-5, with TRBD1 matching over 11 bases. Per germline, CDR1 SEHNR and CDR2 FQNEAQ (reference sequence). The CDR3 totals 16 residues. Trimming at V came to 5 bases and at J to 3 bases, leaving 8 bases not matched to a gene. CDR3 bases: TGTGCCAGCAGCCTCTCGCGGACAGGGGGCGAAGAGACCCAGTACTTC. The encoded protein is CASSLSRTGGEETQYF.

The CDR3 region is CASSPRLAGDARHEQYF. The CDR3 DNA follows: TGCGCCAGCAGCCCCAGACTAGCGGGGGACGCCAGGCACGAGCAGTACTTC. The chain employs TRBV4-1 and TRBJ2-7, with 12 bases that match TRBD2. Germline CDR1 and CDR2: MGHRA and YSYEKL. The V and J ends lost 4 bases and 5 bases, in that order; junction bases with no gene match: 12. CDR3 size: 17 residues.

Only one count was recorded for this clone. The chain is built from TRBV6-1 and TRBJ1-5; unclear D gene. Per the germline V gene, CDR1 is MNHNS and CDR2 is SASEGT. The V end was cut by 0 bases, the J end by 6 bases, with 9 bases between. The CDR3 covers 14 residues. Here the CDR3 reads CASSEALTSQPQHF. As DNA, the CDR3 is TGTGCCAGCAGTGAAGCGCTTACGAGTCAGCCCCAGCATTTT.